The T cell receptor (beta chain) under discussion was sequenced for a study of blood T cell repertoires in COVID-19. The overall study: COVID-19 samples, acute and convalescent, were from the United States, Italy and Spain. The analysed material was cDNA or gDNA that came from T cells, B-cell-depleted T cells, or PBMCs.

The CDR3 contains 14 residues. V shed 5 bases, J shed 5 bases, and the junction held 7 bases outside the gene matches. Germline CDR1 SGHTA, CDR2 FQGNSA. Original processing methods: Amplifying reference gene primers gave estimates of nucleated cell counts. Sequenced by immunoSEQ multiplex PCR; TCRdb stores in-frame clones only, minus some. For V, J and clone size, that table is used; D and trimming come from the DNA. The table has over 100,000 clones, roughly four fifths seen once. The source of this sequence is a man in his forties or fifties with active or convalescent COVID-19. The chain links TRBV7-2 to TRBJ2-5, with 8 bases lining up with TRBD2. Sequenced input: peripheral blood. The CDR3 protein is CASSPGGAGETQYF. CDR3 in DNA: TGTGCCAGCAGCCCCGGGGGGGCCGGGGAGACCCAGTACTTC.